The rows below give T cell receptor beta chains drawn from one sample of a study of shared clonotypes between healthy human individuals. Sequencing used immunoSEQ multiplex PCR; TCRdb keeps in-frame clones, though not all of them. Among about 770,000 clones listed, around 77% were seen once. Sequenced: memory CD4+ T cells sorted from blood. These receptors all stem from a woman in her twenties or thirties in good health. Each CDR3 is given with its conserved first and last residue.

V: TRBV29-1
CDR3: CSVASQSPEQYF

V: TRBV7-9
CDR3: CASSPRLAGVYNEQFF

V: TRBV27
CDR3: CASTLLGLAGAGELFF

V: TRBV6-1
CDR3: CASSEMLANNEQFF

V: TRBV11-2
CDR3: CASSLYRGDYEQYF

V: TRBV15
CDR3: CATSRDRLVEQFF

V: TRBV18
CDR3: CASSPVRSSYEQYF

V: TRBV5-4
CDR3: CASSLDRPTRLRTEAFF

V: TRBV27
CDR3: CASSFSGTYEQYF

V: TRBV7-3
CDR3: CASSLTPFGTSGKNTGELFF

V: TRBV7-8
CDR3: CASSPQRDQPQHF

V: TRBV13
CDR3: CASSLDGLAGGASYNEQFF

V: TRBV28
CDR3: CASSLGRTMSTDTQYF

V: TRBV2
CDR3: CASSLLAGGYNEQFF

V: TRBV18
CDR3: CASSPKDQAGNTIYF

V: TRBV5-7
CDR3: CASSLVGEDRTNQPQHF

V: TRBV28
CDR3: CASRRRDSFQTAGHTIYF

V: TRBV5-8
CDR3: CASSLYTTGGGEKLFF

V: TRBV6-6
CDR3: CASGGKAYEQYF

V: TRBV7-9
CDR3: CASSRSNEKLFF

V: TRBV2
CDR3: CATHGSGHEQFF

V: TRBV29-1
CDR3: CSVDSGRETQYF

V: TRBV30
CDR3: CAWRGTGNYEQYF

V: TRBV28
CDR3: CASSFIISGSGANVLTF

V: TRBV7-2
CDR3: CASSLPGTTGYTF

V: TRBV28
CDR3: CASSALVGGYEAFF

V: TRBV2
CDR3: CASNHPGQNPNEQFF

V: TRBV7-2
CDR3: CASSFIDGTAQPQHF

V: TRBV5-1
CDR3: CASSPMGGNQPQHF

V: TRBV19
CDR3: CASAPTSFEDEQYF

V: TRBV5-1
CDR3: CASSLAGTPYSNQPQHF

V: TRBV28
CDR3: CASSYSVGLWAFF

V: TRBV5-1
CDR3: CASGASGSGEQYF

V: TRBV5-1
CDR3: CASSGGTEGNTIYF

V: TRBV7-6
CDR3: CASSLAAASYEQYF

V: TRBV19
CDR3: CASSVTGLNYGYTF

V: TRBV27
CDR3: CASSPRWSGEFYNEQFF

V: TRBV25-1
CDR3: CASGTGSYEQYF

V: TRBV7-9
CDR3: CASSLDSLQETQYF

V: TRBV29-1
CDR3: CSVGLDSVTQYF

V: TRBV6-5
CDR3: CASSIIDRRNTEAFF

V: TRBV9
CDR3: CASSGHRAQYF

V: TRBV4-3
CDR3: CASSKKVDVTKSGQRPTF

V: TRBV7-8
CDR3: CASSSGRVEFF

V: TRBV7-2
CDR3: CASSLWGTGLETQYF

V: TRBV2
CDR3: CATTPGWGQPQHF

V: TRBV27
CDR3: CASSLRRIITNEQFF

V: TRBV28
CDR3: CASSYPRASGRGETQYF

V: TRBV28
CDR3: CASSSSGQGADGELFF

V: TRBV5-1
CDR3: CASSEGRRAGELFF